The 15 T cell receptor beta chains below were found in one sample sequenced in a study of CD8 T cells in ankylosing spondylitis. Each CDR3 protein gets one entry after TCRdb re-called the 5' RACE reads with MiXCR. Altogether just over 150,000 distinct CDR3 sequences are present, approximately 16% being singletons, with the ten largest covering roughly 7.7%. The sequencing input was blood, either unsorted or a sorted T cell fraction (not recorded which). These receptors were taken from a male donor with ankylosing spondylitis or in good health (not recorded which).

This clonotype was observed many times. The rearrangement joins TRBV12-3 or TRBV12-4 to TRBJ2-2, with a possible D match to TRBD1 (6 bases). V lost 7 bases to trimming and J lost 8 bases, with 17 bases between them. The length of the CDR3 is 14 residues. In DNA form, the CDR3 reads TGTGCCAGCATGTCGACAGGTTCTGCGGGGGAGCTGTTTTTT. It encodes CASMSTGSAGELFF.

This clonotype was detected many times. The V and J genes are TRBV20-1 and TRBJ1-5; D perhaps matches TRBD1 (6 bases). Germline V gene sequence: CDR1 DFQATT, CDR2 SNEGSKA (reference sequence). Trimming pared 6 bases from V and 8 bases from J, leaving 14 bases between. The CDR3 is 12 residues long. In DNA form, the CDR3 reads TGCAGTGCAGGAGACAGGAGCGAGCCCCAGCATTTT. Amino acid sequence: CSAGDRSEPQHF.

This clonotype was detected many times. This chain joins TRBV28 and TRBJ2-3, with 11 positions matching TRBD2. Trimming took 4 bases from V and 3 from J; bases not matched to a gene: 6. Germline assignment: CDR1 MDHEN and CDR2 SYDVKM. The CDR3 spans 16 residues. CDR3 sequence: CASSSPLAGDTDTQYF. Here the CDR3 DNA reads TGTGCCAGCAGTTCGCCACTAGCGGGAGATACAGATACGCAGTATTTT.

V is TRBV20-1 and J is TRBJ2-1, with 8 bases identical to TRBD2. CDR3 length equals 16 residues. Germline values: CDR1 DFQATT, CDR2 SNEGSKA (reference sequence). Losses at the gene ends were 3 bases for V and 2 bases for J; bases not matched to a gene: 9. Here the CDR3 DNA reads TGCAGTGCTAGTCCCCCTCCGGGACTAGCCTACAATGAGCAGTTCTTC. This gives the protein CSASPPPGLAYNEQFF.

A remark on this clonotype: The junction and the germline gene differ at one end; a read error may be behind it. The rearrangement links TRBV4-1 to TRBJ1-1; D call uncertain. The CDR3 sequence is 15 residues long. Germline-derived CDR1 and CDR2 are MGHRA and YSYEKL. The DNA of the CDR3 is TGCGCCAGCAACCAAGAACAACGGTTGAACACTGAAGCTTTCTTT. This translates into CASNQEQRLNTEAFF.

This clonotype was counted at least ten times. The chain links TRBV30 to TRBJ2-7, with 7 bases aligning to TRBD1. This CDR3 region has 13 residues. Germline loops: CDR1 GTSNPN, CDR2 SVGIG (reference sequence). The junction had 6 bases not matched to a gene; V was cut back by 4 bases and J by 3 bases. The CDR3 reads CAWTRDSFYEQYF. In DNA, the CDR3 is TGTGCCTGGACCAGGGACAGTTTCTACGAGCAGTACTTC.

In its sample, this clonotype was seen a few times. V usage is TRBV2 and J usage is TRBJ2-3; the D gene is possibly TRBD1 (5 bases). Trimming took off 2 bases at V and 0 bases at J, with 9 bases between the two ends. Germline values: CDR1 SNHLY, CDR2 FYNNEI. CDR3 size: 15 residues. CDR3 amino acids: CASSEQGVSTDTQYF. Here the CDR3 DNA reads TGTGCCAGCAGTGAACAGGGCGTCAGCACAGATACGCAGTATTTT.

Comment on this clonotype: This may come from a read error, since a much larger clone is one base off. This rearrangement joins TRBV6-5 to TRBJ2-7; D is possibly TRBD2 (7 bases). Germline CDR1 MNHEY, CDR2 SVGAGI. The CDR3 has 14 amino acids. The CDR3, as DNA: TGTGTCAGCAGTTACGGGGGGCCAAAGTACGAGCAGTACTTC. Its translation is CVSSYGGPKYEQYF.

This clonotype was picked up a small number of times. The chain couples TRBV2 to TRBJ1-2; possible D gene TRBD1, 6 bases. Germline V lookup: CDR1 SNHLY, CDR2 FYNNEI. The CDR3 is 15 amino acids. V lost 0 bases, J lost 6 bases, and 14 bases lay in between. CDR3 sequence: CASSEALVAGDGYTF. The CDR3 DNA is TGTGCCAGCAGTGAAGCGCTAGTGGCAGGGGATGGCTACACCTTC.

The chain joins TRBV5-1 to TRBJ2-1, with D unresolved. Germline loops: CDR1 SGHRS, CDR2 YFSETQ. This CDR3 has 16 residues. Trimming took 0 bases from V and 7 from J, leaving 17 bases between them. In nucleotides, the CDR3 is TGCGCCAGCAGCTTGGCCAAGTCATCGTTCCTTAATGAGCAGTTCTTC. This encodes CASSLAKSSFLNEQFF.

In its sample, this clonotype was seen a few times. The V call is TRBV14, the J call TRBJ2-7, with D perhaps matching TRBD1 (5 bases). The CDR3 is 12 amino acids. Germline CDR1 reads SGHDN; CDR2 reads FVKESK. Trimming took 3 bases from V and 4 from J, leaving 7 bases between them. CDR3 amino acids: CASSQTAYEQYF. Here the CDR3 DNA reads TGTGCCAGCAGCCAGACAGCTTACGAGCAGTACTTC.

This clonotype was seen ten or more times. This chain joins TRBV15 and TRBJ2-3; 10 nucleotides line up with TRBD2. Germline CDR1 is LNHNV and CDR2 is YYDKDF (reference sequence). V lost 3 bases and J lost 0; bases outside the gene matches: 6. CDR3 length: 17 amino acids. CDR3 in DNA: TGTGCCACCAGCAGGCTAAGGACTAGCGGAAGCACAGATACGCAGTATTTT. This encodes CATSRLRTSGSTDTQYF.

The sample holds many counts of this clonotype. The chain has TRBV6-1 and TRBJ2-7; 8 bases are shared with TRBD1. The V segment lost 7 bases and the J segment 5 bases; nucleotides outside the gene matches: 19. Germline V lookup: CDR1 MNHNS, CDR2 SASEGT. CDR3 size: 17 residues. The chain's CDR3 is CASTRTGSSSNPHEQYF. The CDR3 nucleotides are TGTGCCAGCACTAGGACAGGGTCCTCTTCTAACCCCCACGAGCAGTACTTC.

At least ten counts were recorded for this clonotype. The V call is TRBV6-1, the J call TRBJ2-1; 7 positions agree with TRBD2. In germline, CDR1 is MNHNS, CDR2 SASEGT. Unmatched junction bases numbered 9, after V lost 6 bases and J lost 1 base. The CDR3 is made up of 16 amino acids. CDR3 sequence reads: CASRDAGRGSYNEQFF. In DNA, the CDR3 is TGTGCCAGCAGGGACGCAGGGAGGGGATCCTACAATGAGCAGTTCTTC.

Here the CDR3 DNA reads TGCGCCAGCAGCCCTGGGGACAGGGGGGCAAGTCAGCCCCAGCATTTT. It specifies CASSPGDRGASQPQHF. The V gene is TRBV5-1, the J gene TRBJ1-5; TRBD1 matches at 11 bases. Germline lookup yields CDR1 SGHRS and CDR2 YFSETQ. Unmatched junction bases numbered 9, after V lost 4 bases and J lost 6 bases. The CDR3 runs to 16 residues. The whole variable domain, remainder taken from reference TRBV5-1 and TRBJ1-5, is KAGVTQTPRYLIKTRGQQVTLSCSPISGHRSVSWYQQTPGQGLQFLFEYFSETQRNKGNFPGRFSGRQFSNSRSEMNVSTLELGDSALYLCASSPGDRGASQPQHFGDGTRLSIL.